Included here is one T cell receptor beta chain sequence, with context. Its matching antigen is unknown. This specimen comes from a study of cytomegalovirus exposure and HLA in healthy donors. Regarding the study as a whole: Associated with cytomegalovirus, according to the listing, were 150 to 200 TCR beta chains.

V lost 6 bases to trimming and J lost 4 bases; unmatched junction nucleotides: 6. The V gene's germline CDR1 is MDHEN and CDR2 SYDVKM. The CDR3 spans 14 residues. The primer mix had 60 Vbeta and 13 Jbeta primers. The data were produced by immunoSEQ multiplex PCR, yet TCRdb's version contains in-frame clones alone and is incomplete. The profile shows 60,000 or so clones, around 89% of them singletons. This TCR came from a man younger than 45 in good health and CMV-seropositive. The chain couples TRBV28 to TRBJ1-2; 9 nucleotides match TRBD1. Sequenced: PBMCs. The CDR3 loop reads CASRMGQGIYGYTF. The CDR3 bases are TGTGCCAGCAGAATGGGACAGGGAATCTATGGCTACACCTTC.